Shown below are 29 T cell receptor beta chains from a single sample sequenced in a study of control samples from healthy donors and cancer patients. Assay used: immunoSEQ multiplex PCR; TCRdb lists only in-frame clones, some missing. The table shows 90,000 to 150,000 clones, with roughly nine tenths occurring only once. Source material: blood. These receptors all stem from a woman between 18 and 29 years old in good health.

This chain connects TRBV3-1 (or the pseudogene TRBV3-2) to TRBJ1-4; TRBD1 might be the D (5 bases). The CDR3 runs to 13 residues. Looked up from germline, CDR1 is LGHDT and CDR2 is YNNKEL (reference sequence). V was cut by 4 bases and J by 7 bases, with 10 bases left in between. Here the CDR3 reads CASSLQGAEKLFF. In nucleotides, the CDR3 is TGTGCCAGCAGCCTTCAGGGTGCTGAAAAACTGTTTTTT.

V gene TRBV28 combines with J gene TRBJ1-2; D unresolved. The CDR3 totals 13 residues. Per germline, CDR1 MDHEN and CDR2 SYDVKM. V was shortened by 3 bases and J by 8 bases, with 13 bases between the two germline ends. CDR3 nucleotide sequence: TGTGCCAGCAGTTTGTTGGAGTTGGGCGGCTACACCTTC. It codes for CASSLLELGGYTF.

In this sample, this clone turned up once. The gene calls are TRBV3-1 (or the pseudogene TRBV3-2) and TRBJ2-7; 9 bases match TRBD2. From germline, CDR1 is LGHDT and CDR2 YNNKEL (reference sequence). The CDR3 extends over 13 amino acids. V gave up 2 bases and J gave up 7 bases; unmatched junction bases: 3. In DNA, the CDR3 is TGTGCCAGCAGCCAACTAGCGGGATCTGAGCAGTACTTC. Amino acid sequence: CASSQLAGSEQYF.

This clone appeared a single time. The chain couples TRBV11-2 to TRBJ1-6; D is ambiguous. The CDR3 runs 16 residues. CDR1 and CDR2 (germline): SGHAT, FQNNGV. Trimming shortened V by 5 bases and J by 0 bases, and 11 bases separated the two germline ends. This chain's CDR3 is CASSRWSGSYNSPLHF. Here the CDR3 DNA reads TGTGCCAGCAGCCGTTGGAGCGGCTCCTATAATTCACCCCTCCACTTT.

J is TRBJ2-3 and V is TRBV6-4; D gene unclear. Trimming took off 0 bases at V and 2 bases at J, with 12 bases between the two ends. This CDR3 region has 16 residues. CDR1 MRHNA and CDR2 SNTAGT come from the germline V gene. For the CDR3, the DNA is TGTGCCAGCAGTGACTCCGTGACACGCAACACAGATACGCAGTATTTT. Translating it yields CASSDSVTRNTDTQYF.

V and J are TRBV7-9 and TRBJ2-7, with a tentative D call TRBD2 (7 bases). Germline-derived CDR1 and CDR2 are SEHNR and FQNEAQ (reference sequence). This CDR3 comprises 15 residues. With 3 bases removed from V and 7 bases from J, the gap between germline ends came to 19 bases. The CDR3 DNA follows: TGTGCCAGCAGCTTGAAAGGCGCGGGGGCGCAGGAGCAGTACTTC. It is translated as CASSLKGAGAQEQYF.

This clone is a singleton in its sample. This chain joins TRBV27 and TRBJ2-1; 10 bases line up with TRBD1. With V trimmed by 5 bases and J by 3 bases, 4 bases remained unmatched. Germline CDR1 and CDR2: MNHEY and SMNVEV (reference sequence). The CDR3 covers 15 residues. The chain's CDR3 is CASSEDRGIYNEQFF. The DNA for the CDR3 is TGTGCCAGCAGTGAGGACAGGGGGATCTACAATGAGCAGTTCTTC.

This clone was found a few times. The chain recombines TRBV7-2 with TRBJ2-7, with 8 bases aligning to TRBD2. V lost 2 bases to trimming and J lost 3 bases; unmatched junction nucleotides: 9. CDR3 length equals 16 residues. Germline loops: CDR1 SGHTA, CDR2 FQGNSA. CDR3 protein: CASSLKSGLAGYEQYF. In DNA form, the CDR3 reads TGTGCCAGCAGCTTAAAGTCCGGACTAGCTGGCTACGAGCAGTACTTC. Filled out from reference TRBV7-2 and TRBJ2-7, the complete variable domain reads GAGVSQSPSNKVTEKGKDVELRCDPISGHTALYWYRQSLGQGLEFLIYFQGNSAPDKSGLPSDRFSAERTGGSVSTLTIQRTQQEDSAVYLCASSLKSGLAGYEQYFGPGTRLTVT.

The V call is TRBV6-2 or TRBV6-3, the J call TRBJ1-2; 8 positions agree with TRBD1. CDR1 and CDR2 (germline): MNHEY, SVGEGT. The V and J ends lost 0 bases and 5 bases, in that order; junction bases with no gene match: 8. The CDR3 runs to 16 residues. DNA for the CDR3: TGTGCCAGCAGTTACTCCCCGACAGGGGCGGTTTATGGCTACACCTTC. Amino acid sequence: CASSYSPTGAVYGYTF.

The chain has TRBV19 and TRBJ2-3, with D uncertain. The V gene's germline CDR1 is LNHDA and CDR2 SQIVND (reference sequence). V was shortened by 6 bases and J by 2 bases, with 6 bases between the two germline ends. The CDR3 spans 12 residues. This CDR3 reads CASSGYTDTQYF. In nucleotides, the CDR3 is TGTGCCAGTAGCGGCTACACAGATACGCAGTATTTT.

The CDR3 region is CASSTRLDYEQYF. The CDR3 DNA follows: TGTGCCAGCAGCACCAGACTAGACTACGAGCAGTACTTC. The chain links TRBV7-2 to TRBJ2-7; TRBD2 might be the D (6 bases). V lost 5 bases and J lost 3, with 11 bases in between. Germline CDR1 SGHTA, CDR2 FQGNSA. The CDR3 length is 13 residues.

This clone came up once. The V and J genes are TRBV24-1 and TRBJ2-5, with D maybe TRBD1 (5 bases). Trimming removed 5 bases at V and 3 bases at J, with 6 bases between. The length of the CDR3 is 12 residues. Germline assignment: CDR1 KGHDR and CDR2 SFDVKD. This CDR3 reads CATSGGKETQYF. CDR3 DNA: TGTGCCACCAGTGGGGGCAAAGAGACCCAGTACTTC.

The chain has TRBV7-3 and TRBJ2-7; perhaps D is TRBD1 or TRBD2 (6 bases each). CDR1 is SGHTA, CDR2 FQGTGA, per germline. The CDR3 runs to 13 residues. V lost 4 bases and J lost 8, with 15 bases in between. CDR3: CASSSGGGTQQYF. The CDR3, as DNA: TGTGCCAGCAGCTCTGGAGGGGGGACGCAGCAGTACTTC.

The CDR3 DNA follows: TGTGCCAGCAGCAAACGGACTAGCGGCTACGAGCAGTACTTC. Protein sequence: CASSKRTSGYEQYF. The chain joins TRBV7-6 to TRBJ2-7; 10 bases match TRBD2. Trimming at V came to 5 bases and at J to 3 bases, leaving 4 bases not matched to a gene. The CDR3 covers 14 residues. The germline V gene encodes CDR1 SGHVS and CDR2 FNYEAQ.

CDR3 in amino acids: CASSSGGATNEQFF. CDR3 nucleotides: TGTGCCAGCAGTAGCGGGGGGGCCACCAATGAGCAGTTCTTC. The gene calls are TRBV5-5 and TRBJ2-1, with 11 bases identical to TRBD2. This CDR3 has 14 amino acids. The germline CDR1 and CDR2 sequences are SGHKS and YYEKEE (reference sequence). The V gene end was trimmed by 5 bases and the J gene end by 6 bases; junction bases not matched to a gene: 4.

The rearrangement links TRBV9 to TRBJ2-1; D is perhaps TRBD1 (6 bases). V lost 4 bases to trimming and J lost 0 bases, with 20 bases between them. Germline lookup yields CDR1 SGDLS and CDR2 YYNGEE. The CDR3 is 18 amino acids. The CDR3 sequence is CASSPRTVHLTSYNEQFF. DNA of the CDR3: TGTGCCAGCAGCCCCCGGACAGTTCATTTGACCTCCTACAATGAGCAGTTCTTC.

The chain joins TRBV28 to TRBJ2-7; the match to TRBD1 covers 9 bases. The junction had 12 bases not matched to a gene; V was cut back by 5 bases and J by 7 bases. Germline V CDR1 and CDR2: MDHEN, SYDVKM. This CDR3 comprises 15 residues. The CDR3 bases are TGTGCCAGCAGTCCATCCGGGACAGGGAAATTAGAGCAGTACTTC. Residues: CASSPSGTGKLEQYF. The full variable domain, in which reference TRBV28 and TRBJ2-7 provide the parts outside the CDR3, is DVKVTQSSRYLVKRTGEKVFLECVQDMDHENMFWYRQDPGLGLRLIYFSYDVKMKEKGDIPEGYSVSREKKERFSLILESASTNQTSMYLCASSPSGTGKLEQYFGPGTRLTVT.

The chain recombines TRBV5-4 with TRBJ1-1; no clear D. Trimming pared 4 bases from V and 3 bases from J, leaving 13 bases between. The CDR3 loop spans 14 amino acids. The germline CDR1 and CDR2 sequences are SGHNT and YYREEE (reference sequence). DNA of the CDR3: TGTGCCAGCAGCCAGCGCATGGAGGACACTGAAGCTTTCTTT. Translating it yields CASSQRMEDTEAFF.

This chain joins TRBV15 and TRBJ2-7; TRBD1 matches at 8 bases. V shed 0 bases, J shed 5 bases, and the junction held 12 bases outside the gene matches. The CDR3 sequence is 17 residues long. In germline, CDR1 is LNHNV, CDR2 YYDKDF (reference sequence). CDR3 sequence reads: CATSRDLSTGALDEQYF. DNA for the CDR3: TGTGCCACCAGCAGAGATTTATCGACAGGGGCACTGGACGAGCAGTACTTC.

The chain links TRBV19 to TRBJ2-2; D not certain. Trimming removed 3 bases at V and 5 bases at J, with 10 bases between. The CDR3 totals 14 residues. The V gene's germline CDR1 is LNHDA and CDR2 SQIVND (reference sequence). The CDR3 region has the DNA TGTGCCAGTAGTATTGGTTTGGGGACCGGGGAGCTGTTTTTT. It specifies CASSIGLGTGELFF.

The CDR3 DNA follows: TGTGCCAGCAGTACGGGGGTAGGGGGCCGGACCTACAATGAGCAGTTCTTC. This sequence encodes CASSTGVGGRTYNEQFF. V and J are TRBV7-6 and TRBJ2-1, with D possibly being TRBD1 (7 bases). V gave up 6 bases and J gave up 2 bases, with 20 bases separating them. CDR3 size: 17 residues. Germline V CDR1 and CDR2: SGHVS, FNYEAQ.

This chain joins TRBV19 and TRBJ2-2; D may be TRBD2 (6 bases). The ends were cut back, 1 base at V and 4 bases at J, with 10 bases in the middle. The CDR3 covers 15 residues. Germline V gives CDR1 LNHDA, CDR2 SQIVND (reference sequence). CDR3 sequence (DNA): TGTGCCAGTAGTATAGCGGGGGTAGCCACCGGGGAGCTGTTTTTT. Its protein product is CASSIAGVATGELFF.

There are a few counts of this clone. This chain connects TRBV12-2 to TRBJ1-5. TRBV12-2 is noted as a pseudogene. The CDR3 covers 15 residues. CDR3 region: CASRLAIRDNQPQHF. The CDR3 DNA is TGTGCAAGTCGCTTAGCTATCCGGGACAATCAGCCCCAGCATTTT.

The chain employs TRBV5-1 and TRBJ2-7, with 11 positions matching TRBD2. The CDR3 is 15 amino acids. CDR1 SGHRS and CDR2 YFSETQ come from the germline V gene. J gave up 0 bases and V 4 bases, and 3 bases lay outside the gene matches. Here the CDR3 DNA reads TGCGCCAGCAGCCTCGGGACTAGCGGCTCCTACGAGCAGTACTTC. Protein product: CASSLGTSGSYEQYF.

This clone was detected only a few times. This chain connects TRBV6-5 to TRBJ1-5; D might be TRBD1 (6 bases). Looked up from germline, CDR1 is MNHEY and CDR2 is SVGAGI. The CDR3 runs to 14 residues. V shed 6 bases and J shed 4 bases, with 13 bases lying between them. CDR3 nucleotide sequence: TGTGCCAGCAGATTATCACAGGGTAATCAGCCCCAGCATTTT. This sequence encodes CASRLSQGNQPQHF.

CDR3 region: CASSMGRVLGETQYF. The CDR3 DNA reads TGTGCCAGCAGTATGGGGAGGGTTTTGGGAGAGACCCAGTACTTC. The V and J genes are TRBV6-2 or TRBV6-3 and TRBJ2-5; TRBD2 matches at 7 bases. Germline loops: CDR1 MNHEY, CDR2 SVGEGT. There are 15 residues in the CDR3. V was clipped by 5 bases and J by 4 bases; unmatched bases: 10.

This clone was detected once. This chain joins TRBV21-1 and TRBJ2-5; TRBD2, the table's D call, was not compared with the DNA. TRBV21-1 is designated a pseudogene. CDR3 length equals 15 residues. The CDR3 sequence is CASSPISKYQETQYF. The CDR3 DNA sequence: TGTGCCAGCAGCCCTATTTCGAAGTACCAAGAGACCCAGTACTTC.

Here the CDR3 reads CASSQGDPGELFF. The DNA of the CDR3 is TGTGCCAGTTCCCAGGGGGATCCCGGGGAGCTGTTTTTT. The rearrangement uses TRBV19 and TRBJ2-2, with 7 positions matching TRBD1. Trimming removed 8 bases from V and 6 bases from J; junction bases left unmatched: 6. Germline CDR1 and CDR2: LNHDA and SQIVND (reference sequence). The CDR3 is 13 amino acids. Using reference TRBV19 and TRBJ2-2 for the parts outside the CDR3, the full variable domain is DGGITQSPKYLFRKEGQNVTLSCEQNLNHDAMYWYRQDPGQGLRLIYYSQIVNDFQKGDIAEGYSVSREKKESFPLTVTSAQKNPTAFYLCASSQGDPGELFFGEGSRLTVL.

The V and J genes are TRBV27 and TRBJ2-5; D unclear. V was trimmed by 7 bases and J by 3 bases, leaving 12 bases between them. This CDR3 spans 13 amino acids. Germline V gene data show CDR1 as MNHEY and CDR2 as SMNVEV (reference sequence). CDR3 sequence: CASTTGPKETQYF. The CDR3 DNA is TGTGCCAGCACGACCGGACCGAAAGAGACCCAGTACTTC.